This TCR beta chain was obtained from a study of T cell repertoires in cytomegalovirus infection. Study observations and caveats: Ex vivo responses were dominated by HLA-C-restricted CMV-specific TCR beta clonotypes.

Trimming stripped 11 bases from V and 3 bases from J, with 11 bases between. This CDR3 contains 11 residues. Per germline, CDR1 SNHLY and CDR2 FYNNEI. Notes on this clonotype: Its antigen is unidentified.

One entry per CDR3 protein results from TCRdb running MiXCR on the reads. The sample has approximately 200,000 distinct CDR3 sequences, approximately 22% seen once. Sequenced: CD8+ T cells from PBMCs. The chain couples TRBV2 to TRBJ2-7; D gene uncertain. The receptor was derived from a human donor in good health (CMV status not recorded). Some clones in this sample may be carry-over from other donors' samples. Here the CDR3 DNA reads TGTGCCTTCGTAAGGGTCTACGAGCAGTACTTC. Translating it yields CAFVRVYEQYF.